Below are 9 T cell receptor beta chains sequenced from a single sample in a study of human T cells and chemical hapten exposure. The time point: patch test 1, 2 weeks after DPC sensitization. Noted treatment: therapeutic diphenylcyclopropenone sensitization with weekly scalp DPC. TCRdb called the RACE reads again in MiXCR, with one record for every CDR3 protein. The sample shows around 340,000 distinct CDR3 sequences, around 6.9% of them seen only once. The sequencing here drew on whole blood, taken in connection with sensitization to the hapten diphenylcyclopropenone (DPC). These receptors originate from a woman in her late teens or twenties with alopecia areata. Some clones in this sample may be carry-over from other donors' samples.

Turning to this clonotype: Given a much more abundant clone one base away, this may be a read error. J is TRBJ2-2 and V is TRBV4-3; 11 bases align to TRBD2. The germline gives CDR1 LGHNA, CDR2 YSLEER. CDR3 length: 18 residues. CDR3 sequence (DNA): TGCGCCGGCAGCCCCAGGAATGGACTAGCGGGCAACACCGGGGAGCTGTTTTTT. Encoded protein: CAGSPRNGLAGNTGELFF.

Only a few counts were recorded for this clonotype. The chain is built from TRBV29-1 and TRBJ2-5; tentative D call: TRBD1 (6 bases). The CDR3 sequence is 11 residues long. Germline CDR1 SQVTM, CDR2 ANQGSEA. V was clipped by 6 bases and J by 5 bases, with 10 bases between them. The CDR3 loop reads CSVTRGETQYF. DNA for the CDR3: TGCAGCGTAACTAGGGGGGAGACCCAGTACTTC.

This clonotype has just a few counts. The genes are TRBV2 and TRBJ2-7; weak D call: TRBD1 (5 bases). Germline CDR1 SNHLY, CDR2 FYNNEI. Trimming took 7 bases from V and 5 from J, leaving 12 bases between them. The CDR3 sequence is 12 residues long. CDR3 nucleotide sequence: TGTGCCAGCACAGGGTATCCTCACGAGCAGTACTTC. Protein: CASTGYPHEQYF.

This clonotype was counted between two and nine times. The chain joins TRBV18 to TRBJ1-5; a possible D gene is TRBD1 (5 bases). This CDR3 spans 14 amino acids. The germline V gene encodes CDR1 KGHSH and CDR2 LQKENI. V lost 3 bases and J lost 6, with 12 bases in between. CDR3: CASSPTGGAQPQHF. The CDR3 DNA reads as TGTGCCAGCTCACCTACCGGGGGAGCTCAGCCCCAGCATTTT. Using reference TRBV18 and TRBJ1-5 for the parts outside the CDR3, the full variable domain is NAGVMQNPRHLVRRRGQEARLRCSPMKGHSHVYWYRQLPEEGLKFMVYLQKENIIDESGMPKERFSAEFPKEGPSILRIQQVVRGDSAAYFCASSPTGGAQPQHFGDGTRLSIL.

This clonotype was found many times. V and J are TRBV12-3 or TRBV12-4 and TRBJ1-1, with D unclear. The V end was cut by 1 base, the J end by 4 bases, with 7 bases between. The CDR3 length is 13 residues. The CDR3 here is CASSLEGSTEAFF. CDR3 bases: TGTGCCAGCAGTTTAGAAGGGTCCACTGAAGCTTTCTTT.

This clonotype appeared a few times. CDR3 in amino acids: CASSQEMSRIGEQFF. The DNA for the CDR3 is TGCGCCAGCAGCCAAGAGATGTCTAGGATAGGAGAGCAGTTCTTC. This chain links TRBV4-1 with TRBJ2-1; no definite D call. Germline loops: CDR1 MGHRA, CDR2 YSYEKL. This CDR3 spans 15 amino acids. The V and J ends lost 0 bases and 10 bases respectively, with 16 bases between them.

The sample holds many counts of this clonotype. Here the CDR3 reads CASRKDSNYGYTF. The CDR3 DNA follows: TGTGCCAGCAGAAAGGACAGTAACTATGGCTACACCTTC. The chain joins TRBV6-2 or TRBV6-3 to TRBJ1-2, with D perhaps TRBD1 (6 bases). V was clipped by 6 bases and J by 1 base, with 9 bases between them. From germline, CDR1 is MNHEY and CDR2 SVGEGT. The CDR3 covers 13 residues.

The table lists this clonotype with many counts. This chain links TRBV11-2 with TRBJ2-3, with no clear D. CDR3 length: 13 amino acids. Trimming left V 1 base short and J 5 bases short, with 7 bases between. CDR1 and CDR2 from the germline V gene are SGHAT and FQNNGV. The chain's CDR3 is CASSLAPGDTQYF. CDR3 nucleotide sequence: TGTGCCAGCAGCTTAGCCCCGGGAGATACGCAGTATTTT.

This chain uses TRBV2 with TRBJ2-2; TRBD1 matches 9 bases. The germline V gene encodes CDR1 SNHLY and CDR2 FYNNEI. The CDR3 contains 14 residues. J was trimmed by 3 bases and V by 8 bases; bases with no gene match: 4. The CDR3 bases are TGTGCCAGCCGGGACAGGGAGGACACCGGGGAGCTGTTTTTT. The encoded protein is CASRDREDTGELFF.